These 2 T cell receptor beta chains share one sample of origin, sequenced in a study of cytomegalovirus exposure and HLA in healthy donors. Both 60 Vbeta primers and 13 Jbeta primers went into the PCR. The method was immunoSEQ multiplex PCR; TCRdb's version includes in-frame clones alone and lacks a portion of them. The repertoire holds about 120,000 clones, with about 74% as singletons. Sequencing was performed on PBMCs. Source of these receptors: a female donor in good health and CMV-seronegative.

The rearrangement links TRBV30 to TRBJ1-2, with no clear D. Germline lookup yields CDR1 GTSNPN and CDR2 SVGIG (reference sequence). The CDR3 has 13 residues. Trimming took off 3 bases at V and 1 base at J, with 9 bases between the two ends. CDR3 in amino acids: CAWSARGNYGYTF. As DNA, the CDR3 is TGTGCCTGGAGCGCCCGGGGTAACTATGGCTACACCTTC.

This chain uses TRBV19 with TRBJ2-7; D is unclear. V was trimmed by 10 bases and J by 2 bases, leaving 18 bases between them. CDR1 and CDR2 from the germline V gene are LNHDA and SQIVND (reference sequence). There are 14 residues in the CDR3. The CDR3: CATSPLTNPYEQYF. In DNA form, the CDR3 reads TGTGCCACAAGCCCCCTAACCAACCCCTACGAGCAGTACTTC.